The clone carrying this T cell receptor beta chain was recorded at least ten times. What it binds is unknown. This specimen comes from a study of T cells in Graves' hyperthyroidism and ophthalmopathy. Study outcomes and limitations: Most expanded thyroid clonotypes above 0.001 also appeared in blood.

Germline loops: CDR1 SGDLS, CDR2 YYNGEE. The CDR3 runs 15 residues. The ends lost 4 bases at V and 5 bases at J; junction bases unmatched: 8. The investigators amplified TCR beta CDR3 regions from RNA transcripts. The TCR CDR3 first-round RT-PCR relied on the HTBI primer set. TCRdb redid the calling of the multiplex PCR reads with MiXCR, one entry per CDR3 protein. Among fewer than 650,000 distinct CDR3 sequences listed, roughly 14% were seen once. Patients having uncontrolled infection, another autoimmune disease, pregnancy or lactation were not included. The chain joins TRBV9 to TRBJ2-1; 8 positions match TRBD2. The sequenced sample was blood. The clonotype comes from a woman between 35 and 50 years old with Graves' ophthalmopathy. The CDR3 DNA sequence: TGTGCCAGCAGCCCTCGAGCGGGAGCTAACAATGAGCAGTTCTTC. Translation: CASSPRAGANNEQFF.